This T cell receptor beta chain originates from a study of T cell responses to AZD1222 COVID-19 vaccine. Clones were read by immunoSEQ multiplex PCR, and TCRdb kept only the in-frame ones, dropping some. The sample carries around 120,000 clones, approximately 92% recorded once. The germline V gene encodes CDR1 MGHRA and CDR2 YSYEKL. Trimming cost V 4 bases and J 5 bases; bases outside gene matches: 7. This CDR3 spans 14 amino acids. The sequencing here drew on peripheral blood, taken on day 0 of AZD1222 vaccination. This rearrangement joins TRBV4-1 to TRBJ2-7, with TRBD2 matching 8 bases. This sequence was found in an adult in good health. DNA for the CDR3: TGCGCCAGCAGCCTCGGGAGGGGGTCCAACGAGCAGTACTTC. Residues: CASSLGRGSNEQYF.